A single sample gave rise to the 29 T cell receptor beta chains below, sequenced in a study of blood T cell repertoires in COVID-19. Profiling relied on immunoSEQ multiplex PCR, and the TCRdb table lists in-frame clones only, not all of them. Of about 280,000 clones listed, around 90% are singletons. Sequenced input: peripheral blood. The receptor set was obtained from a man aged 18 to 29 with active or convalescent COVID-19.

The CDR3 coding sequence is TGTGCCAGCAGGGGGACACCGAACACTGAAGCTTTCTTT. It encodes CASRGTPNTEAFF. The chain recombines TRBV12-3 or TRBV12-4 with TRBJ1-1; weak D call: TRBD1 (6 bases). V shed 6 bases and J shed 1 base, with 9 bases lying between them. The CDR3 has 13 residues.

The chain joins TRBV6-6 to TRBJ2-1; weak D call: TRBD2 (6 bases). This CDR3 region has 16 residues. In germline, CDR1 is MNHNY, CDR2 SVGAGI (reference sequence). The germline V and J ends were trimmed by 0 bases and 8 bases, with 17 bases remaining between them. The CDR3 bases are TGTGCCAGCAGTTACTCGGGGAGGCCGGACGGGGATGAGCAGTTCTTC. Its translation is CASSYSGRPDGDEQFF.

CDR3 nucleotide sequence: TGCGCCAGCAGCCAACGGGGGAACGAGCAGTTCTTC. The encoded protein is CASSQRGNEQFF. This chain joins TRBV4-1 and TRBJ2-1; TRBD2 might be the D (6 bases). Per the germline V gene, CDR1 is MGHRA and CDR2 is YSYEKL. The CDR3 consists of 12 residues. Trimming took 2 bases from V and 10 from J, leaving 9 bases between them.

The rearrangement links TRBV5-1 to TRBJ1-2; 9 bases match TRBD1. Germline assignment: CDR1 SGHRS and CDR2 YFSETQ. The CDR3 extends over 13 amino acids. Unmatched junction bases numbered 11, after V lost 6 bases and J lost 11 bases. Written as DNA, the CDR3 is TGCGCCAGCAACGAACAGGGACAGGGATTATACACCTTC. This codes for CASNEQGQGLYTF.

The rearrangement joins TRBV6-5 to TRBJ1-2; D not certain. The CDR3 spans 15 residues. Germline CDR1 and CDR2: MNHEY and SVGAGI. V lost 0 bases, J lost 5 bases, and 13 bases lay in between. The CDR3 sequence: CASSYSHTAGYGYTF. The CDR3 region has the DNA TGTGCCAGCAGTTACTCACATACTGCGGGGTATGGCTACACCTTC.

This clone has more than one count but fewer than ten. CDR3 residues: CASSLLAGSPLHF. The CDR3, as DNA: TGTGCCAGCAGCTTGCTTGCAGGTTCACCCCTCCACTTT. This chain joins TRBV5-5 and TRBJ1-6; D gene unclear. There are 13 residues in the CDR3. The V and J ends lost 1 base and 9 bases respectively, with 8 bases between them. CDR1 is SGHKS and CDR2 is YYEKEE in the germline V gene (reference sequence).

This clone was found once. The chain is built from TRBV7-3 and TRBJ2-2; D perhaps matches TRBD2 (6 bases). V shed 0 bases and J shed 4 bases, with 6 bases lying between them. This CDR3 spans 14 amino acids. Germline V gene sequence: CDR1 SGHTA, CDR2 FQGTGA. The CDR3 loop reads CASSLTGGTGELFF. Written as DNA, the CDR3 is TGTGCCAGCAGCTTAACGGGGGGCACCGGGGAGCTGTTTTTT.

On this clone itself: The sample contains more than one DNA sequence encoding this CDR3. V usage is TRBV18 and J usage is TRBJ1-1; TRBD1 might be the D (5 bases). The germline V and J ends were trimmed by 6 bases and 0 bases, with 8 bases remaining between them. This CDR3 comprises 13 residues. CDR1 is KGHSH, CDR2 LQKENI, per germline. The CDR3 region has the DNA TGTGCCAGCTCGCAGACAGTGAACACTGAAGCTTTCTTT. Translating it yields CASSQTVNTEAFF.

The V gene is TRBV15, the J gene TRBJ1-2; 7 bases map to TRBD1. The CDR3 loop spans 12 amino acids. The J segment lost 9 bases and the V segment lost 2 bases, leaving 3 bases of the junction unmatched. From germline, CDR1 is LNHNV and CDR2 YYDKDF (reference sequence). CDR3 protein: CATSRPGQSYTF. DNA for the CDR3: TGTGCCACCAGCAGACCGGGACAGAGCTACACCTTC. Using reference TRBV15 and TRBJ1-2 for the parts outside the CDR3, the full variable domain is DAMVIQNPRYQVTQFGKPVTLSCSQTLNHNVMYWYQQKSSQAPKLLFHYYDKDFNNEADTPDNFQSRRPNTSFCFLDIRSPGLGDTAMYLCATSRPGQSYTFGSGTRLTVV.

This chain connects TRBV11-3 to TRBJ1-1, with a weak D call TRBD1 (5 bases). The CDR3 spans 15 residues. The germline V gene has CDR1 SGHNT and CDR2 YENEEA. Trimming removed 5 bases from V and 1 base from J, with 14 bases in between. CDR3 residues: CASSPTGSGNTEAFF. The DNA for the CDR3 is TGTGCCAGCAGCCCCACAGGATCGGGGAACACTGAAGCTTTCTTT.

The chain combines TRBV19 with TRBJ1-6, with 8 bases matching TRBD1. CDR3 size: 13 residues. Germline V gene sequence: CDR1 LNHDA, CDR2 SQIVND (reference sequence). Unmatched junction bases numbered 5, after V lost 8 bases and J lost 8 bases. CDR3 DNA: TGTGCCAGTCGCGGACAGGGATATTCACCCCTCCACTTT. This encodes CASRGQGYSPLHF.

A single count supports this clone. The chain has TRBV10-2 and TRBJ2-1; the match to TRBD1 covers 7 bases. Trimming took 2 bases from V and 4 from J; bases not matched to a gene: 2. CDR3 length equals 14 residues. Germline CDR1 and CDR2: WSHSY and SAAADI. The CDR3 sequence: CASSEPGQYNEQFF. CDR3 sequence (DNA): TGCGCCAGCAGTGAGCCGGGACAGTACAATGAGCAGTTCTTC.

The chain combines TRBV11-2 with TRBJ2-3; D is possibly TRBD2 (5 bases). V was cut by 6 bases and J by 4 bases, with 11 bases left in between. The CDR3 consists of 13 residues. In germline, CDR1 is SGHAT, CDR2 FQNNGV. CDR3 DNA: TGTGCCAGCAGGGAGAGAGGGTCAGATACGCAGTATTTT. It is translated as CASRERGSDTQYF. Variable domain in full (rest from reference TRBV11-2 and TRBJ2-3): EAGVAQSPRYKIIEKRQSVAFWCNPISGHATLYWYQQILGQGPKLLIQFQNNGVVDDSQLPKDRFSAERLKGVDSTLKIQPAKLEDSAVYLCASRERGSDTQYFGPGTRLTVL.

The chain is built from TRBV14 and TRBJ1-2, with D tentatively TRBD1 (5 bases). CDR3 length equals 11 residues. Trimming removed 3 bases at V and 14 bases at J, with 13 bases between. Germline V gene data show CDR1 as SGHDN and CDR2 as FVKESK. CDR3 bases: TGTGCCAGCAGCCACCCAGGGTCTATTACCTTC. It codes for CASSHPGSITF. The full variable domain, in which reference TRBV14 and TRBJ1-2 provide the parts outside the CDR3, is EAGVTQFPSHSVIEKGQTVTLRCDPISGHDNLYWYRRVMGKEIKFLLHFVKESKQDESGMPNNRFLAERTGGTYSTLKVQPAELEDSGVYFCASSHPGSITFGSGTRLTVV.

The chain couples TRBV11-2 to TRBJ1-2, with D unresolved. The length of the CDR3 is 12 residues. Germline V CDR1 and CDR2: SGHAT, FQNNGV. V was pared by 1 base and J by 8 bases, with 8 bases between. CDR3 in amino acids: CASSLGTGGYTF. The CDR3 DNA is TGTGCCAGCAGCTTAGGGACGGGAGGCTACACCTTC.

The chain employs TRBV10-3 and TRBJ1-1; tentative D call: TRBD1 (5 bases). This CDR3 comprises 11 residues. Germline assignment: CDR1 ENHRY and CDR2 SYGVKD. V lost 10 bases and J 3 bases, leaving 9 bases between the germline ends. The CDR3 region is CATGGDTEAFF. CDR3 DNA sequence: TGTGCCACCGGGGGGGACACTGAAGCTTTCTTT.

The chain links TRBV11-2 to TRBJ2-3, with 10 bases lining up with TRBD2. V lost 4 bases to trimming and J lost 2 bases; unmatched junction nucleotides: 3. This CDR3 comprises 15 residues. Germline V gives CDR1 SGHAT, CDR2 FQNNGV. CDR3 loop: CASSSSGGYTDTQYF. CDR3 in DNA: TGTGCCAGCAGCTCTAGCGGGGGCTACACAGATACGCAGTATTTT. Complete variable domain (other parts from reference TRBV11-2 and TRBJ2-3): EAGVAQSPRYKIIEKRQSVAFWCNPISGHATLYWYQQILGQGPKLLIQFQNNGVVDDSQLPKDRFSAERLKGVDSTLKIQPAKLEDSAVYLCASSSSGGYTDTQYFGPGTRLTVL.

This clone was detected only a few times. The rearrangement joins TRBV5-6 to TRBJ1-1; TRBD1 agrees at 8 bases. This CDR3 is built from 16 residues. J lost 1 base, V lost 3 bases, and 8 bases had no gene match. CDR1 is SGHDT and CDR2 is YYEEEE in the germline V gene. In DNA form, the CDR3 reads TGTGCCAGCAGCTCGAAGGACAGGGTGCGGAACACTGAAGCTTTCTTT. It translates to CASSSKDRVRNTEAFF.

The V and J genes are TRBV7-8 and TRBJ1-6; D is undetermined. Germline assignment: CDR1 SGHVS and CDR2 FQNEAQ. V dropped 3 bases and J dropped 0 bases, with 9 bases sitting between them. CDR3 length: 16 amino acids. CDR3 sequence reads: CASSFGVSSYNSPLHF. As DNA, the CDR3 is TGTGCCAGCAGCTTCGGGGTGAGCTCCTATAATTCACCCCTCCACTTT.

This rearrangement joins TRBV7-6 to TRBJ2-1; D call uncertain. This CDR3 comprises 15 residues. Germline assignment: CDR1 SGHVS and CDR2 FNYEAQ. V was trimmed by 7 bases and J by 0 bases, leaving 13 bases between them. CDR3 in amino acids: CASTRGGSSYNEQFF. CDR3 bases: TGTGCCAGCACCCGCGGTGGTAGCTCCTACAATGAGCAGTTCTTC.

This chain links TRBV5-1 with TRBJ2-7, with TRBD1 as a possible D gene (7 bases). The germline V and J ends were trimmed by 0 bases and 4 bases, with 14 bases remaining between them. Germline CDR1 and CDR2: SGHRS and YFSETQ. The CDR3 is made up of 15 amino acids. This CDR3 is CASSLVQGGSYEQYF. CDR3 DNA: TGCGCCAGCAGCTTGGTCCAGGGGGGATCTTACGAGCAGTACTTC.

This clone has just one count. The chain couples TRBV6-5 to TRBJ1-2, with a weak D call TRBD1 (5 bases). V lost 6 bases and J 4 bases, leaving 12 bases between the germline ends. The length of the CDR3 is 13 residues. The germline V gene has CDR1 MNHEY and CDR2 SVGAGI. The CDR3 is CASRKTGPYGYTF. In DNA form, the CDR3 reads TGTGCCAGCAGAAAAACAGGACCCTATGGCTACACCTTC.

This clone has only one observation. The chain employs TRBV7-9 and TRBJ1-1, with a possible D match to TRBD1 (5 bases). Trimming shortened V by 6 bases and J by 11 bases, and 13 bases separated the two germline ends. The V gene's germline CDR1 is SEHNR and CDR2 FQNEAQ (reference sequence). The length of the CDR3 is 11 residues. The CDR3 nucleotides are TGTGCCAGCAGTACCAGGGAAGACGCTTTCTTT. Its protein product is CASSTREDAFF.

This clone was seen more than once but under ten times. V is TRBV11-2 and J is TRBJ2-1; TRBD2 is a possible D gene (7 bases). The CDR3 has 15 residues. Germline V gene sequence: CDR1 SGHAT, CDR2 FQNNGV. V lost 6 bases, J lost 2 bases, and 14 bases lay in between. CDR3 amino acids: CASSLGGAAYNEQFF. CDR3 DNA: TGTGCCAGCAGTCTTGGGGGGGCAGCCTACAATGAGCAGTTCTTC.

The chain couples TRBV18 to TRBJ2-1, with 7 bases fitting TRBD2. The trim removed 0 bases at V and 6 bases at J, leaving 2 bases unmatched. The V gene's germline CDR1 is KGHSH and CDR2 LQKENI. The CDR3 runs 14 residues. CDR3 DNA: TGTGCCAGCTCACCACCCTCGGGGGGCAATGAGCAGTTCTTC. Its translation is CASSPPSGGNEQFF. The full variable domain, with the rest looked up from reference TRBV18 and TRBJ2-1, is NAGVMQNPRHLVRRRGQEARLRCSPMKGHSHVYWYRQLPEEGLKFMVYLQKENIIDESGMPKERFSAEFPKEGPSILRIQQVVRGDSAAYFCASSPPSGGNEQFFGPGTRLTVL.

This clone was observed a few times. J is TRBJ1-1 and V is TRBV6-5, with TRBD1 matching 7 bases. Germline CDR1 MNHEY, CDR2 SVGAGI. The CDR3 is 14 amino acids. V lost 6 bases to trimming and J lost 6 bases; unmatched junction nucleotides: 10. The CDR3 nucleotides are TGTGCCAGCAGGCAACAGGGGACGAGCGCTGAAGCTTTCTTT. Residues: CASRQQGTSAEAFF.

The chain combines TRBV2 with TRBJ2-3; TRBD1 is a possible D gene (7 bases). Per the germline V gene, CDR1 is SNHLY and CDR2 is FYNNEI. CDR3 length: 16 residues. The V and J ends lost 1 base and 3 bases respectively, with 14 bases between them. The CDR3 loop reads CASSEDVTGRTDTQYF. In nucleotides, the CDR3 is TGTGCCAGCAGTGAAGATGTGACAGGGAGGACAGATACGCAGTATTTT.

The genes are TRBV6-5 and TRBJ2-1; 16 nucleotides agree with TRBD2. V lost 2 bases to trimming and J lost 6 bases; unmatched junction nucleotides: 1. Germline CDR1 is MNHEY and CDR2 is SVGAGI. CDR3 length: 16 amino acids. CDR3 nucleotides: TGTGCCAGCAGTTACGGGACTAGCGGGGGGGCCAATGAGCAGTTCTTC. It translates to CASSYGTSGGANEQFF.

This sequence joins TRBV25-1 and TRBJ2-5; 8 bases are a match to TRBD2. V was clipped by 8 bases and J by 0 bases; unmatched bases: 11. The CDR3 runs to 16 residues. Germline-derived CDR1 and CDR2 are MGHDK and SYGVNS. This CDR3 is CASSNSGGGNQETQYF. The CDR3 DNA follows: TGTGCCAGCTCTAACAGCGGGGGAGGTAACCAAGAGACCCAGTACTTC.